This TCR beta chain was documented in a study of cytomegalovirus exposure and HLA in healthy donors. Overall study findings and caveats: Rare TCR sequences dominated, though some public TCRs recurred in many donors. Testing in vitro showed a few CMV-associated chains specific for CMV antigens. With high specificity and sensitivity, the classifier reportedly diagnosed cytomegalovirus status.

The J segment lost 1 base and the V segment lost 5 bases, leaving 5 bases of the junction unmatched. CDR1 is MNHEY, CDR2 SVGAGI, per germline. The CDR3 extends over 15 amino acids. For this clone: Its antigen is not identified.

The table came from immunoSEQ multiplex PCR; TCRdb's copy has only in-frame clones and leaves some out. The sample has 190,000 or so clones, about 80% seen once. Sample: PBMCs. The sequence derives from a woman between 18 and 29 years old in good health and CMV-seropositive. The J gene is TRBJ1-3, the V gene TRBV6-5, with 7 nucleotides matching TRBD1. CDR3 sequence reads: CASSMEGASGNTIYF. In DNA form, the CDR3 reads TGTGCCAGCAGTATGGAGGGGGCATCTGGAAACACCATATATTTT.